One T cell receptor beta chain is described in this entry. These data come from a study of T cell responses to AZD1222 COVID-19 vaccine. Sequencing used immunoSEQ multiplex PCR; TCRdb keeps in-frame clones, though not all of them. This sample has roughly 82,000 clones; roughly 84% occur once, and the top ten carry around 13%. Per germline, CDR1 SGHNT and CDR2 YYREEE (reference sequence). CDR3 length: 14 amino acids. V lost 4 bases to trimming and J lost 2 bases, with 12 bases between them. The receptor comes from an adult in good health. The sequences come from peripheral blood, collected on day 0 of AZD1222 vaccination. The chain employs TRBV5-4 and TRBJ1-2, with TRBD1 as a possible D gene (5 bases). The CDR3 DNA sequence: TGTGCCAGCAGCCCGGACGGGGGGAACTATGGCTACACCTTC. Translating gives CASSPDGGNYGYTF.